The rows below give T cell receptor beta chains drawn from one sample of a study of blood T cell repertoires in COVID-19. Using immunoSEQ multiplex PCR, the repertoire was profiled, and TCRdb retains in-frame clones only, with some absent. Found here are 150,000 to 200,000 clones, 85% of them singletons; the top ten hold around 7.5%. The material sequenced was peripheral blood. These receptors came from a woman aged 60-70 years with acute or convalescent COVID-19. Each CDR3 is given with its conserved first and last residue. Each record gives: V gene, clone size, J gene, D gene, CDR3 DNA, CDR3 protein. A D gene is named only where the DNA matches it firmly. Clone sizes are given selectively: once, few, many, or a class where the clone is expanded.

V gene: TRBV18; clone size: NA; J gene: TRBJ2-3; D gene: TRBD2; CDR3 DNA: TGTGCCAGCTCACCTGGGACTAGCGGCACAGATACGCAGTATTTT; CDR3 protein: CASSPGTSGTDTQYF
V gene: TRBV18; clone size: NA; J gene: TRBJ2-7; D gene: TRBD1; CDR3 DNA: TGTGCCAGCTCCCCGGGTGGCCAGGGGGCTTTAAACTTC; CDR3 protein: CASSPGGQGALNF
V gene: TRBV28; clone size: NA; J gene: TRBJ2-7; D gene: TRBD1; CDR3 DNA: TGTGCCAGCGGGCGGGCCGGGACAGGGTTTCTCGAGCAGTACTTC; CDR3 protein: CASGRAGTGFLEQYF
V gene: TRBV5-4; clone size: NA; J gene: TRBJ1-3; D gene: TRBD1; CDR3 DNA: TGTGCCAGCAGCTTGGGGACAGGGACCCTTGGAAACACCATATATTTT; CDR3 protein: CASSLGTGTLGNTIYF
V gene: TRBV28; clone size: NA; J gene: TRBJ2-7; D gene: TRBD2; CDR3 DNA: TGTGCCAGCAGCGGACTAGCGGGAGTTGGAGAGCAGTACTTC; CDR3 protein: CASSGLAGVGEQYF
V gene: TRBV19; clone size: once; J gene: TRBJ1-2; D gene: NA; CDR3 DNA: TGTGCCAGTCGGCCGAGGCAGGGGTTACTAGTCCATGGCTACACCTTC; CDR3 protein: CASRPRQGLLVHGYTF
V gene: TRBV6-5; clone size: NA; J gene: TRBJ2-5; D gene: TRBD2; CDR3 DNA: TGTGCCAGCACCCGCGGACTAGCGGGCCAAGAGACCCAGTACTTC; CDR3 protein: CASTRGLAGQETQYF
V gene: TRBV7-9; clone size: few; J gene: TRBJ1-4; D gene: NA; CDR3 DNA: TGTGCCAGCAGCCGAGGAGAGAAACTGTTTTTT; CDR3 protein: CASSRGEKLFF
V gene: TRBV11-1; clone size: NA; J gene: TRBJ2-1; D gene: NA; CDR3 DNA: TGTGCCAGCAGCCTAGGGCGGAGTGAGCAGTTCTTC; CDR3 protein: CASSLGRSEQFF
V gene: TRBV7-9; clone size: NA; J gene: TRBJ2-5; D gene: NA; CDR3 DNA: TGTGCCAGCAGCTTTTACTCGTTCACGGAGACCCAGTACTTC; CDR3 protein: CASSFYSFTETQYF
V gene: TRBV5-4; clone size: once; J gene: TRBJ1-3; D gene: NA; CDR3 DNA: TGTGCCAGCAGCTTGGAAGGGGCGCCGGGAAACACCATATATTTT; CDR3 protein: CASSLEGAPGNTIYF
V gene: TRBV6-2/TRBV6-3; clone size: few; J gene: TRBJ2-1; D gene: NA; CDR3 DNA: TGTGCCAGCAGTTTCCCCTACCCTTACAATGAGCAGTTCTTC; CDR3 protein: CASSFPYPYNEQFF
V gene: TRBV19; clone size: NA; J gene: TRBJ1-5; D gene: NA; CDR3 DNA: TGTGCCAGTAGTATAGGGGCAGGGGGCAATCAGCCCCAGCATTTT; CDR3 protein: CASSIGAGGNQPQHF
V gene: TRBV12-3/TRBV12-4; clone size: NA; J gene: TRBJ1-2; D gene: NA; CDR3 DNA: TGTGCCAGCAGTTTAAACCGGAACTATGGCTACACCTTC; CDR3 protein: CASSLNRNYGYTF
V gene: TRBV5-1; clone size: once; J gene: TRBJ2-1; D gene: TRBD2; CDR3 DNA: TGCGCCAGCAACCCGTCCGGGGGAGGGCCGTTGAATGAGCAGTTCTTC; CDR3 protein: CASNPSGGGPLNEQFF
V gene: TRBV18; clone size: NA; J gene: TRBJ1-1; D gene: NA; CDR3 DNA: TGTGCCAGCTCACCACTGGGGGCAGGGACGAACACTGAAGCTTTCTTT; CDR3 protein: CASSPLGAGTNTEAFF
V gene: TRBV28; clone size: NA; J gene: TRBJ2-4; D gene: TRBD2; CDR3 DNA: TGTGCCAGCAGCAAACATACGGGACTAGCGGGAGGCCCTGCCAAAAACATTCAGTACTTC; CDR3 protein: CASSKHTGLAGGPAKNIQYF
V gene: TRBV19; clone size: NA; J gene: TRBJ2-3; D gene: NA; CDR3 DNA: TGTGCCAGTAGTATCGCCGGGAAGACAGATACGCAGTATTTT; CDR3 protein: CASSIAGKTDTQYF
V gene: TRBV6-5; clone size: once; J gene: TRBJ1-1; D gene: NA; CDR3 DNA: TGTGCCAGCACCCTACTCCGGACAGATGCTTTCTTT; CDR3 protein: CASTLLRTDAFF
V gene: TRBV28; clone size: few; J gene: TRBJ1-2; D gene: TRBD1; CDR3 DNA: TGTGCCAGCAGTGATGGACAGGACCAGTACTATGGCTACACCTTC; CDR3 protein: CASSDGQDQYYGYTF
V gene: TRBV19; clone size: NA; J gene: TRBJ1-2; D gene: NA; CDR3 DNA: TGTGCCAGTAGTGTACAGGCGAAGGCTAACTATGGCTACACCTTC; CDR3 protein: CASSVQAKANYGYTF
V gene: TRBV18; clone size: NA; J gene: TRBJ1-1; D gene: NA; CDR3 DNA: TGTGCCAGCTCCCCAAGCCTTGGCTGGGGCCAAGAAGCTTTCTTT; CDR3 protein: CASSPSLGWGQEAFF
V gene: TRBV5-6; clone size: NA; J gene: TRBJ1-4; D gene: NA; CDR3 DNA: TGTGCCAGCAGCTTGGGAGTAAGCTCGGAGGGAAAACTGTTTTTT; CDR3 protein: CASSLGVSSEGKLFF
V gene: TRBV5-6; clone size: NA; J gene: TRBJ2-3; D gene: TRBD2; CDR3 DNA: TGTGCCAGCAGCTTTTTACTAGCGGGCACAGATACGCAGTATTTT; CDR3 protein: CASSFLLAGTDTQYF
V gene: TRBV5-1; clone size: NA; J gene: TRBJ2-1; D gene: NA; CDR3 DNA: TGCGCCAGCAGCTTTGGACTGAGCCCCGGGTACAATGAGCAGTTCTTC; CDR3 protein: CASSFGLSPGYNEQFF
V gene: TRBV28; clone size: NA; J gene: TRBJ2-7; D gene: TRBD2; CDR3 DNA: TGTGCCACCCATAGCGGGAGGGGCTACGAGCAGTACTTC; CDR3 protein: CATHSGRGYEQYF
V gene: TRBV6-6; clone size: NA; J gene: TRBJ1-1; D gene: NA; CDR3 DNA: TGTGCCAGCAGCGACACCCCCAGCAACACTGAAGCTTTCTTT; CDR3 protein: CASSDTPSNTEAFF